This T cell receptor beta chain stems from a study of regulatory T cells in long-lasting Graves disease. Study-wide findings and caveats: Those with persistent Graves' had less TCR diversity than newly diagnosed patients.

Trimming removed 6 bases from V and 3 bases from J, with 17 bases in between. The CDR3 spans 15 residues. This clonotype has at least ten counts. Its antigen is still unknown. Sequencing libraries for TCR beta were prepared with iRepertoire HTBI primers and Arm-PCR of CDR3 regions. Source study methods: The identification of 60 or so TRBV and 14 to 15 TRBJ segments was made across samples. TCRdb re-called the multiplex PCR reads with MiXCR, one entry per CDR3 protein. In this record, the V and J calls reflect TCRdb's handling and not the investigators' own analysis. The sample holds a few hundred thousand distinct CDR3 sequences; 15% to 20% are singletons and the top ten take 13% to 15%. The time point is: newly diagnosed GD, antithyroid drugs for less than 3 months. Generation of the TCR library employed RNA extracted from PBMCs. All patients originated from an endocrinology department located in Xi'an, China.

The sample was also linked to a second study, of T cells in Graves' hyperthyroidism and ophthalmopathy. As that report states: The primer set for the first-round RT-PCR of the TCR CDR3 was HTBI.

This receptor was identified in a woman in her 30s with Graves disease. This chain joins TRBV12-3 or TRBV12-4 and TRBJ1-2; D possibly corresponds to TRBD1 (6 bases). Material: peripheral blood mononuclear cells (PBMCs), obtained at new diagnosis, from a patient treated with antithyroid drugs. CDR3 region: CASRLSNRVDYGYTF. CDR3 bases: TGTGCCAGCAGACTTTCCAACAGGGTGGACTATGGCTACACCTTC.